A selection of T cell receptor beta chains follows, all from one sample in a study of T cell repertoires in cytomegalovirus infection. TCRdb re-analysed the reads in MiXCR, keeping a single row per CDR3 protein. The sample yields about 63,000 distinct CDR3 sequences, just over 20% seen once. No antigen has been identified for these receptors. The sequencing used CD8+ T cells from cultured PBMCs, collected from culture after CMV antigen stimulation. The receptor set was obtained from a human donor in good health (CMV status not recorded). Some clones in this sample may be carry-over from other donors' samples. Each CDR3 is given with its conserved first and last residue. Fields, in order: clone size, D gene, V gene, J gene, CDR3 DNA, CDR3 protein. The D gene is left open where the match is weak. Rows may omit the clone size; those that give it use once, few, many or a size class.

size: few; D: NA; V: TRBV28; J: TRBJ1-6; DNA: TGTGCCAGCAGACCGGGGGCTACGAATAATTCACCCCTCCACTTT; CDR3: CASRPGATNNSPLHF
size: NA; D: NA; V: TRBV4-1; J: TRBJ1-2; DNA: TGCGCCAGCAGCCAAGAAGGGCAGGCGGATGGCTACACCTTC; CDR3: CASSQEGQADGYTF
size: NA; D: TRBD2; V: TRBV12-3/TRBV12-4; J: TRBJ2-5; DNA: TGTGCCAGCAAACTAGCGGGGCGATGGGAGACCCAGTACTTC; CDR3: CASKLAGRWETQYF
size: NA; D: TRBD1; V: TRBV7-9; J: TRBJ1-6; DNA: TGTGCCAGCAGCCCAACAGGGGCAAATTCACCCCTCCACTTT; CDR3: CASSPTGANSPLHF
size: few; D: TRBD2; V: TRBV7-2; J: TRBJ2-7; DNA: TGTGCCAGCAGCTTAATCCTGGCTAGCGGGTCTTACGAGCAGTACTTC; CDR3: CASSLILASGSYEQYF
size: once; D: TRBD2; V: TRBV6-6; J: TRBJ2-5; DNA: TGTGCCAGCAGTTCCCCTAGGGGAAGCGGGGGGGCCGAGACCCAGTACTTC; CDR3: CASSSPRGSGGAETQYF
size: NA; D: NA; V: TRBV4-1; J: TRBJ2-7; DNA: TGCGCCAGCAGCCGAGACCTGTACGAGCAGTACTTC; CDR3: CASSRDLYEQYF
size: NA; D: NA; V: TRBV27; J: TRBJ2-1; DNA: TGTGCCAGCAGCTACACGAATTACAATGAGCAGTTCTTC; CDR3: CASSYTNYNEQFF
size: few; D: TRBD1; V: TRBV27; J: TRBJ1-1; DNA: TGTGCCAGCAGGGTACAGGGGTCTACTGAAGCTTTCTTT; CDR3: CASRVQGSTEAFF
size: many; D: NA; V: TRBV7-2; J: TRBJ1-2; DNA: TGTGCCAGCAGCCCCTCCCGGGCTCCTAACTATGGCTACACCTTC; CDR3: CASSPSRAPNYGYTF
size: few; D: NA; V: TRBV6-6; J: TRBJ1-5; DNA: TGTGCCAGCACGAGGACTGACGAGGATCAGCCCCAGCATTTT; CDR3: CASTRTDEDQPQHF
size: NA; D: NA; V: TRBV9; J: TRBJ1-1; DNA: TGTGCCAGCAGCCCCAGCAATGACCTGAACACTGAAGCTTTCTTT; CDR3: CASSPSNDLNTEAFF
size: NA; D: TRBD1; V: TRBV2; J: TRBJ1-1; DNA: TGTGCCAGCAGTGACGATGACAGGGCGAACACTGAAGCTTTCTTT; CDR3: CASSDDDRANTEAFF
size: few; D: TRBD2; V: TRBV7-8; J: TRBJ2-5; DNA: TGTGCCAGCAGCTTAGTAGCGGGGGGTTGGGAGACCCAGTACTTC; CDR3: CASSLVAGGWETQYF
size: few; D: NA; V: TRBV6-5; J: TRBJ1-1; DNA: TGTGCCAGCTCCTACGGGGTAGGGGCAGAAGCTTTCTTT; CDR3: CASSYGVGAEAFF
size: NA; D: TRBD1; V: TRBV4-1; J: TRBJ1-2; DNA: TGCGCCAGCAGCCAAGGAGGGGGCGGCGGCTACACCTTC; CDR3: CASSQGGGGGYTF
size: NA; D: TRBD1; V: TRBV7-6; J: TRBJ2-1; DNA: TGTGCCAGCAGCTCAAGGACAGGTGGATTCCTTGAGCAGTTCTTC; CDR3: CASSSRTGGFLEQFF
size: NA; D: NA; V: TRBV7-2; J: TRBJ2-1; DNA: TGTGCCAGCAGCTTAGCCCCGCTAGCCAACAATGAGCAGTTCTTC; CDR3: CASSLAPLANNEQFF
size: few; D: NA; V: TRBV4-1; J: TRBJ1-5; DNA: TGCGCCAGCAGCCAAGAAACAGGGAGGGTGCCTCAGCCCCAGCATTTT; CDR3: CASSQETGRVPQPQHF
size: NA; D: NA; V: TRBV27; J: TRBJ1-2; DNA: TGTGCCACATTTGGACAGCTCTGGGGCTACACCTTC; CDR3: CATFGQLWGYTF
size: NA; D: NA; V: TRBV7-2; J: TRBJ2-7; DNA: TGTGCCAGCAGCTTAGGCAGGGCAGTCTACGAGCAGTACTTC; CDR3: CASSLGRAVYEQYF
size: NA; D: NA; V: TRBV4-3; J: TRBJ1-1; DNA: TGCGCCAGCAGCCAAGCAAACAGGTTGAACACTGAAGCTTTCTTT; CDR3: CASSQANRLNTEAFF
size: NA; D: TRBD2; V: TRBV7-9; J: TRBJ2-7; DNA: TGTGCCAGCAGCCCGGGGACTAGCGGGGGGCCGGTCCCCTCCTACGAGCAGTACTTC; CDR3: CASSPGTSGGPVPSYEQYF
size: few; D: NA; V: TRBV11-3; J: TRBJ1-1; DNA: TGTGCCAGCAGCTTAGCAGGGAACATGAACACTGAAGCTTTCTTT; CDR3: CASSLAGNMNTEAFF
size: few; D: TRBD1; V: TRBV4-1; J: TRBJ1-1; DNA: TGCGCCAGCAGCCGACAGGGGAACACTGAAGCTTTCTTT; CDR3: CASSRQGNTEAFF
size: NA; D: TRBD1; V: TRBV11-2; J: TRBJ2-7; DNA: TGTGCCAGCAGCCCCGGGACAGGGCCCGGCGAGCAGTACTTC; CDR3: CASSPGTGPGEQYF
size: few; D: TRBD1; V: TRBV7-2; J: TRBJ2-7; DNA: TGTGCCAGGCCGACAGGGAACACGGAGCAGTACTTC; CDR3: CARPTGNTEQYF
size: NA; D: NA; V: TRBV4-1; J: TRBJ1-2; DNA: TGCGCCAGCAGCCAAGAATTTGGCAGGGCAGGCGACTATGGCTACACCTTC; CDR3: CASSQEFGRAGDYGYTF
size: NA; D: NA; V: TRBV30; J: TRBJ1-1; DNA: TGTGCCAAGAGGCCAGGACTGAACACTGAAGCTTTCTTT; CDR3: CAKRPGLNTEAFF
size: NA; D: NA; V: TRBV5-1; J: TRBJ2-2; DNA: TGCGCCAGCAGCTTATTGACCGCGGGCACCGGGGAGCTGTTTTTT; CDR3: CASSLLTAGTGELFF
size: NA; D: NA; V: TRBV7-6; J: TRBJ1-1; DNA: TGTGCCAGCAGCCACCGGGCCTCGACGGGGCTTATGAACACTGAAGCTTTCTTT; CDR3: CASSHRASTGLMNTEAFF
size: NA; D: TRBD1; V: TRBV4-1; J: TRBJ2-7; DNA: TGCGCCAGCAGCCAAGCCCCGGGACAGGGATTCGACGAGCAGTACTTC; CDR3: CASSQAPGQGFDEQYF
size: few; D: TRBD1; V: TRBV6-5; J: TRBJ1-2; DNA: TGTGCCAGCAGTGACCCGCGACAGGGCCTCCTGGGCTACACCTTC; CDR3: CASSDPRQGLLGYTF
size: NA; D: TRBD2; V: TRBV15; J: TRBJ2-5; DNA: TGTGCCACCAGCAGAGTTAGGGTCGCCAGGGAGGGTGAGACCCAGTACTTC; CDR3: CATSRVRVAREGETQYF
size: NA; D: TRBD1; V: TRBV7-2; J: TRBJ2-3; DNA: TGTGCCAGCAGCCCCACAGGGGGCTGGGGAGATACGCAGTATTTT; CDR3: CASSPTGGWGDTQYF
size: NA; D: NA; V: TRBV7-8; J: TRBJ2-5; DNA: TGTGCCAGCAGCCGCGCGAGGTTTAGAGGTAGAGAGACCCAGTACTTC; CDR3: CASSRARFRGRETQYF
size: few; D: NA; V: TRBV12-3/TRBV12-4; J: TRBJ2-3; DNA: TGTGCCAGCAGACTACAGGTGGGGAGAGATACGCAGTATTTT; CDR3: CASRLQVGRDTQYF
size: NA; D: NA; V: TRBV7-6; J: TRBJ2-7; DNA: TGTGCCAGCAGCTTAGCTCCCTCAAGAGAGGAGCAGTACTTC; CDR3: CASSLAPSREEQYF
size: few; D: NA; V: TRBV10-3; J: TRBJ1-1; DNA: TGTGCCATCAGTTTGGGCAGCAACATGAACACTGAAGCTTTCTTT; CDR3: CAISLGSNMNTEAFF
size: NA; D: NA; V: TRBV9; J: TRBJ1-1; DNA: TGTGCCAGCAGCGTAGAAGGGGGGGCGCGCACTGAAGCTTTCTTT; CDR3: CASSVEGGARTEAFF
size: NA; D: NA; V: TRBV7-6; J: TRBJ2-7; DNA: TGTGCCAGCAGCTTACTTGGCAACCGCGAGCAGTACTTC; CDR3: CASSLLGNREQYF
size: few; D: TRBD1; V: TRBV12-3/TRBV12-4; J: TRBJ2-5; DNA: TGTGCCAGCAGTTATGACAGGGGGTACCAAGAGACCCAGTACTTC; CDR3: CASSYDRGYQETQYF
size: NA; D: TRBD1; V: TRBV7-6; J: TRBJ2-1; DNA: TGTGCCAGCAGCTTAAGAACAGGGGGACCCTACAATGAGCAGTTCTTC; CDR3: CASSLRTGGPYNEQFF
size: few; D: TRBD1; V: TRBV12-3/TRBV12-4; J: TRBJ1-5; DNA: TGTGCCAGCAGTTTCGTAGGGGGCGATCAGCCCCAGCATTTT; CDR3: CASSFVGGDQPQHF
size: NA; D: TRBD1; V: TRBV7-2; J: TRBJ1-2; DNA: TGTGCCAGCAGTCCATCGACAGGGAACTATGGCTACACCTTC; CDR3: CASSPSTGNYGYTF
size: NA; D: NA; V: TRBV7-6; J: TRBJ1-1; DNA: TGTGCCAGCAGCTCTGTTTGGAACACTGAAGCTTTCTTT; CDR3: CASSSVWNTEAFF
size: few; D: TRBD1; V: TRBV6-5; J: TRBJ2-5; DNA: TGTGCCAGCAGTTCAGACAGGGGCCAAGAGACCCAGTACTTC; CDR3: CASSSDRGQETQYF